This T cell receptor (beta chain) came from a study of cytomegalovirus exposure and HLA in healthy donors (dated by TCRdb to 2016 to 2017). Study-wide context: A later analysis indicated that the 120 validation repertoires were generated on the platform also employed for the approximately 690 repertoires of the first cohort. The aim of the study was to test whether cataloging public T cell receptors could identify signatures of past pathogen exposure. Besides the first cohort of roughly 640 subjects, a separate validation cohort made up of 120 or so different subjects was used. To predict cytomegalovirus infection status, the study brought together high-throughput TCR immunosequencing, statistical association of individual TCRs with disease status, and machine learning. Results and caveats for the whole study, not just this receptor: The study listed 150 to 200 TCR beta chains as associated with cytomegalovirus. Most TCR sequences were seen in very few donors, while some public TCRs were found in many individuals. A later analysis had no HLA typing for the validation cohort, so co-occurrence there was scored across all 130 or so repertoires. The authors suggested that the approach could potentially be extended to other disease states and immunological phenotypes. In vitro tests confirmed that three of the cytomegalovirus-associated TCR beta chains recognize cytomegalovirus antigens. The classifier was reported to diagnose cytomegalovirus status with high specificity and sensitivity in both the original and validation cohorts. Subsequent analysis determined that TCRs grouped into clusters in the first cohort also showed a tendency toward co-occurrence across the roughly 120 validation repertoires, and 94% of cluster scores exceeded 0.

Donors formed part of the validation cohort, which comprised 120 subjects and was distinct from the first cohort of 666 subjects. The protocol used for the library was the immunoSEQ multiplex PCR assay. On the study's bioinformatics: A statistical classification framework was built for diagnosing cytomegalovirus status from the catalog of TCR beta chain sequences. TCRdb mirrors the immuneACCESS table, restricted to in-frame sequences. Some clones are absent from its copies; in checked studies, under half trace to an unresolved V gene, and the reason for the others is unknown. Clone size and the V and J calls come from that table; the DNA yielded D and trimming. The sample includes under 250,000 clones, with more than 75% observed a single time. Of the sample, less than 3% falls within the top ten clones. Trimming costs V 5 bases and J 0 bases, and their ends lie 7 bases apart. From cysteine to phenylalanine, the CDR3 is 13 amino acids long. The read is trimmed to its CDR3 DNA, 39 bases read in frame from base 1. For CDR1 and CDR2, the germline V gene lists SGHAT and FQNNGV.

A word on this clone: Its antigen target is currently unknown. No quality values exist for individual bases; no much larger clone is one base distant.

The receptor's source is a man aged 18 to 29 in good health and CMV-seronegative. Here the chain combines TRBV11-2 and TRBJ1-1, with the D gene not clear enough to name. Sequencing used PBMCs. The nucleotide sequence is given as TGTGCCAGCAGCCAAAACTTGAACACTGAAGCTTTCTTT. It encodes CASSQNLNTEAFF.